The clone carrying this T cell receptor (beta chain) was found a few times. This CDR3 fails to terminate in the conserved phenylalanine or tryptophan, so it likely reflects a read error. From RNA transcripts, TCR beta CDR3 regions were amplified. The study used the HTBI primer set for a first-round RT-PCR of the TCR CDR3. Using its own MiXCR run on the multiplex PCR reads, TCRdb lists one record per CDR3 protein. Of approximately 690,000 distinct CDR3 sequences listed, more than 20% are singletons. The data were taken from a study of T cells in Graves' hyperthyroidism and ophthalmopathy. Per the germline V gene, CDR1 is GTSNPN and CDR2 is SVGIG (reference sequence). This CDR3 has 12 residues. V lost 0 bases, J lost 2 bases, and 4 bases lay in between.

Material: blood. This TCR was recovered from a man aged 25-40 years with Graves' ophthalmopathy. The chain carries TRBV30 and TRBJ1-1; no reliable D call. The CDR3 nucleotides are TGTGCCTGGAGTGTGCCCAACACTGAAGCTTTCCTT. Its protein is CAWSVPNTEAFL.